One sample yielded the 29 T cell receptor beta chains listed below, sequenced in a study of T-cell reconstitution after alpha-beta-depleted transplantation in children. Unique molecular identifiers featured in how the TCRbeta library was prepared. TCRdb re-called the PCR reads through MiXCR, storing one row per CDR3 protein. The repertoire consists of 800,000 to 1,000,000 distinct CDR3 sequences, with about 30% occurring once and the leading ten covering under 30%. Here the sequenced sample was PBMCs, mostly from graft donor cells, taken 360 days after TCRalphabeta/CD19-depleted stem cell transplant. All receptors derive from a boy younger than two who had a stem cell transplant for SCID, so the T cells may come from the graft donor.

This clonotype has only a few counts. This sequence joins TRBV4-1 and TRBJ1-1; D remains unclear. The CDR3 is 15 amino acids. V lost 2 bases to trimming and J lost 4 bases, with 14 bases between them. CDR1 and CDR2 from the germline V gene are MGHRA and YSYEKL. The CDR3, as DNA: TGCGCCAGCAGCCAATCAGGTCAGTGGGGCACTGAAGCTTTCTTT. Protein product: CASSQSGQWGTEAFF.

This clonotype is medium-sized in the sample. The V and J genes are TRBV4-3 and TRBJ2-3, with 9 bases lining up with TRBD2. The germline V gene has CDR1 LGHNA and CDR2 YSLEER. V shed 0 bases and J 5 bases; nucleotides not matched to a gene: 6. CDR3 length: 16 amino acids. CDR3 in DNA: TGCGCCAGCAGCCAAGATCCGGCGGGGGGGCAAGATACGCAGTATTTT. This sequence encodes CASSQDPAGGQDTQYF.

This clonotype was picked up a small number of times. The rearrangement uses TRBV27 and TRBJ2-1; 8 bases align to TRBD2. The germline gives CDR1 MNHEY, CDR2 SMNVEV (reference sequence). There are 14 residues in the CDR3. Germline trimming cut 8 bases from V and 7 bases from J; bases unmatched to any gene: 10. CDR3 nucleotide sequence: TGTGCCAGCGGGGGACTAGGCCTTAGAAATGAGCAGTTCTTC. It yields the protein CASGGLGLRNEQFF.

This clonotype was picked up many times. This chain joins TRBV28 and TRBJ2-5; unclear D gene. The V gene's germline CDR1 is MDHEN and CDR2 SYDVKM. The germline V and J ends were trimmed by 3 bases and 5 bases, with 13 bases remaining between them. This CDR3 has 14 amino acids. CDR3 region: CASSLFSSQETQYF. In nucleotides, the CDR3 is TGTGCCAGCAGTTTGTTCTCGTCCCAGGAGACCCAGTACTTC.

DNA of the CDR3: TGTGCCAGCTCACAGCAGGGAGGGGAGCAGTTCTTC. As protein: CASSQQGGEQFF. V gene TRBV18 combines with J gene TRBJ2-1, with 7 bases lining up with TRBD2. CDR1 and CDR2 from the germline V gene are KGHSH and LQKENI. The CDR3 runs to 12 residues. V shed 4 bases and J 10 bases; nucleotides not matched to a gene: 4.

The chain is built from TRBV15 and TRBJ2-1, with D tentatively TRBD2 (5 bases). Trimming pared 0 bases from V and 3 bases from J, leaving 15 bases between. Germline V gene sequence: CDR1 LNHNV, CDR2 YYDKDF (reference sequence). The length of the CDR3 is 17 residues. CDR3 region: CATSRDLGDYVYNEQFF. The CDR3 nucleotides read TGTGCCACCAGCAGAGATTTAGGCGACTATGTCTACAATGAGCAGTTCTTC. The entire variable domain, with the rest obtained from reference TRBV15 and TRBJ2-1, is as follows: DAMVIQNPRYQVTQFGKPVTLSCSQTLNHNVMYWYQQKSSQAPKLLFHYYDKDFNNEADTPDNFQSRRPNTSFCFLDIRSPGLGDTAMYLCATSRDLGDYVYNEQFFGPGTRLTVL.

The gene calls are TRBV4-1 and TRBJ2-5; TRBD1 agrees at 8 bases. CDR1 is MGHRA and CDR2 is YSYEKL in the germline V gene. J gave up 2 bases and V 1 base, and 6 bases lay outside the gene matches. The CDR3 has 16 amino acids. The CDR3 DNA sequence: TGCGCCAGCAGCCAAGGGGGACAGGAACTTCAAGAGACCCAGTACTTC. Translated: CASSQGGQELQETQYF.

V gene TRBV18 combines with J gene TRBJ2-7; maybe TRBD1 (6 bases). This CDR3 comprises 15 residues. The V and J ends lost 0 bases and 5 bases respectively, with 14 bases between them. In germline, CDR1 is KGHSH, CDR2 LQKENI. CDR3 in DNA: TGTGCCAGCTCACCACCGGGGGCGTTTGGGAACGAGCAGTACTTC. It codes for CASSPPGAFGNEQYF.

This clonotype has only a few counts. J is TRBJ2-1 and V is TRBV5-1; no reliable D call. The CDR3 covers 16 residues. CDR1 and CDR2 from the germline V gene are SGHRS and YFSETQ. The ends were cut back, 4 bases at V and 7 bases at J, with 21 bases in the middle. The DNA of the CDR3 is TGCGCCAGCAGCCCGGGTGACTCCGGGCAAGTTAATGAGCAGTTCTTC. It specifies CASSPGDSGQVNEQFF.

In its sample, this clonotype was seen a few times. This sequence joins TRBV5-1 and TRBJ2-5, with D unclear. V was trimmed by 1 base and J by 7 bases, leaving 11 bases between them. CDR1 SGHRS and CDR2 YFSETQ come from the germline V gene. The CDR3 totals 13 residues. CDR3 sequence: CASSLKQIGTQYF. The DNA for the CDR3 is TGCGCCAGCAGCTTGAAACAGATCGGGACCCAGTACTTC.

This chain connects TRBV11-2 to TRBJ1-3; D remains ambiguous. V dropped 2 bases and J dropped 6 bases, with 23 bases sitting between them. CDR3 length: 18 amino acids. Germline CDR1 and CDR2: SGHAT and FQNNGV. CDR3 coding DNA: TGTGCCAGCAGCTTATTTGTGTCGTTTTCGGGTTCGGCAAACACCATATATTTT. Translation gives CASSLFVSFSGSANTIYF.

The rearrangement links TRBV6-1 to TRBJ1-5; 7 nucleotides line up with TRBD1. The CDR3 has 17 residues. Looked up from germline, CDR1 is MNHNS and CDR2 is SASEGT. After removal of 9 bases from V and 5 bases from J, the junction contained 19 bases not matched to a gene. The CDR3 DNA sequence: TGTGCCAGGGGAACCGGGAGAAGGGGGCCGTATGATCAGCCCCAGCATTTT. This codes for CARGTGRRGPYDQPQHF.

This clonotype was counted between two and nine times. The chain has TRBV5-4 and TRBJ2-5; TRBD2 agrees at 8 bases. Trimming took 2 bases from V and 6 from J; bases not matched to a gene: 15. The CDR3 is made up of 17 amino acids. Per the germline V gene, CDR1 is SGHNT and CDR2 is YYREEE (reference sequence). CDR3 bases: TGTGCCAGCAGCTTCCACCGGGGTCGGGGGGGCCCACAGACCCAGTACTTC. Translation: CASSFHRGRGGPQTQYF.

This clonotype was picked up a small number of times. CDR3 nucleotides: TGCAGTGCTAGCGGCATACTTGGAGATACGCAGTATTTT. Translating it yields CSASGILGDTQYF. The V gene is TRBV20-1, the J gene TRBJ2-3; D is unresolved. This CDR3 contains 13 residues. Germline CDR1 is DFQATT and CDR2 is SNEGSKA (reference sequence). V was pared by 3 bases and J by 5 bases, with 12 bases between.

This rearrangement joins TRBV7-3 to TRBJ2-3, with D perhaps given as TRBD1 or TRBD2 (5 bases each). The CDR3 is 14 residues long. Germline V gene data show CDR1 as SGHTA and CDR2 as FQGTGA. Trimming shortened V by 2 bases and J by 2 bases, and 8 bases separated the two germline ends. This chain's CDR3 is CASSLRDHTDTQYF. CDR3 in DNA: TGTGCCAGCAGCTTACGGGACCACACAGATACGCAGTATTTT.

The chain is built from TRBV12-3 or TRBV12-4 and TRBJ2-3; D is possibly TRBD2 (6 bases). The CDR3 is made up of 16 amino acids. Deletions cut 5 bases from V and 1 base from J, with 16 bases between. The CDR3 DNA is TGTGCCAGCAGTGCCGACGGGGGACCCCGCACAGATACGCAGTATTTT. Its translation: CASSADGGPRTDTQYF.

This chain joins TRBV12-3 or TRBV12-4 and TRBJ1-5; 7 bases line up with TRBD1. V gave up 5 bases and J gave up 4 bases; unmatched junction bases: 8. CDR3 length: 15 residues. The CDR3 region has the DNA TGTGCCAGCAGTGTGCGGACAGGAAATAATCAGCCCCAGCATTTT. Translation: CASSVRTGNNQPQHF.

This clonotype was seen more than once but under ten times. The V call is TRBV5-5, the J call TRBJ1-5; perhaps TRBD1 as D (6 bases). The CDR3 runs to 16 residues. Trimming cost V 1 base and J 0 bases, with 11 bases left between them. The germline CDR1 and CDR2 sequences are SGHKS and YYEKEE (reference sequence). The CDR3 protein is CASSLRGGISNQPQHF. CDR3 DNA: TGTGCCAGCAGCTTGAGAGGGGGTATTAGCAATCAGCCCCAGCATTTT.

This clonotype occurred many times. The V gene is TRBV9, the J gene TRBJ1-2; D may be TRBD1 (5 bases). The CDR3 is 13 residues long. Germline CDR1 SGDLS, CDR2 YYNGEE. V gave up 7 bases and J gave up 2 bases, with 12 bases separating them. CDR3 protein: CASSVDRNYGYTF. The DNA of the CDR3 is TGTGCCAGCTCAGTTGACAGAAACTATGGCTACACCTTC. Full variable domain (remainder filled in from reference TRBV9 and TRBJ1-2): DSGVTQTPKHLITATGQRVTLRCSPRSGDLSVYWYQQSLDQGLQFLIQYYNGEERAKGNILERFSAQQFPDLHSELNLSSLELGDSALYFCASSVDRNYGYTFGSGTRLTVV.

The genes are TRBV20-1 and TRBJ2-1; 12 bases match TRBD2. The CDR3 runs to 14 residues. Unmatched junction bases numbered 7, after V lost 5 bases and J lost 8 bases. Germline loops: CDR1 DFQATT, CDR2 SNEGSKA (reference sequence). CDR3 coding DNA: TGCAGTGCTCAGGGGACTAGCGGGTGGGATGAGCAGTTCTTC. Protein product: CSAQGTSGWDEQFF.

The CDR3 coding sequence is TGTGCCAGCGTGTGGGGCCGTAGCTACGAGCAGTACTTC. This sequence encodes CASVWGRSYEQYF. The V gene is TRBV14, the J gene TRBJ2-7; maybe TRBD1 (5 bases). This CDR3 contains 13 residues. The V end was cut by 8 bases, the J end by 3 bases, with 14 bases between. The V gene's germline CDR1 is SGHDN and CDR2 FVKESK.

The CDR3 DNA is TGTGCCAGCAAGTCGAAAGGACCTACCTACGAGCAGTACTTC. Its translation: CASKSKGPTYEQYF. The chain employs TRBV12-3 or TRBV12-4 and TRBJ2-7; D remains unclear. CDR3 length: 14 amino acids. V lost 7 bases to trimming and J lost 2 bases, with 15 bases between them.

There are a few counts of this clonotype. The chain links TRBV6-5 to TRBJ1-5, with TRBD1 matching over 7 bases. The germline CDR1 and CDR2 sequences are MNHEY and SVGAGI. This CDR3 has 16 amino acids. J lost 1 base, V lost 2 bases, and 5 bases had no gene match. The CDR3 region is CASSYPTGASNQPQHF. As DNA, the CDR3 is TGTGCCAGCAGTTACCCCACAGGGGCGAGCAATCAGCCCCAGCATTTT.

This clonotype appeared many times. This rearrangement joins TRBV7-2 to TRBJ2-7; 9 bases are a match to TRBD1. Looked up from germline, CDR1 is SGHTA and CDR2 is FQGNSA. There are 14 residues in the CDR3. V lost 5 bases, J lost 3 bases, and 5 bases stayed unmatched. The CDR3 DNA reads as TGTGCCAGCAGCGTAGGGACAGGGTTCTACGAGCAGTACTTC. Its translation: CASSVGTGFYEQYF.

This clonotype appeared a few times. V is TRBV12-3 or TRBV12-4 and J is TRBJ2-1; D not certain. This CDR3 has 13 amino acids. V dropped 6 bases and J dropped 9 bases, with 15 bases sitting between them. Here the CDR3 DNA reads TGTGCCAGCAGCTCCCTCGCCTCCTTTGAGCAGTTCTTC. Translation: CASSSLASFEQFF.

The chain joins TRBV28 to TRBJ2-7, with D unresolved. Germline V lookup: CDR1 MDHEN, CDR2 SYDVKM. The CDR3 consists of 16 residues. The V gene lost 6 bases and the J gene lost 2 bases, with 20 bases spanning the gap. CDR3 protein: CASSEPRYPEPYEQYF. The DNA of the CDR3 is TGTGCCAGCAGCGAACCGCGGTACCCAGAACCCTACGAGCAGTACTTC.

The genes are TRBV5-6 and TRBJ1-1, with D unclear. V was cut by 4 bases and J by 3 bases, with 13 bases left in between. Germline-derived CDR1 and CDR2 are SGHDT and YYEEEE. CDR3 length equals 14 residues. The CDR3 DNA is TGTGCCAGCAGCCTAATGAGGGCGCACACTGAAGCTTTCTTT. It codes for CASSLMRAHTEAFF.

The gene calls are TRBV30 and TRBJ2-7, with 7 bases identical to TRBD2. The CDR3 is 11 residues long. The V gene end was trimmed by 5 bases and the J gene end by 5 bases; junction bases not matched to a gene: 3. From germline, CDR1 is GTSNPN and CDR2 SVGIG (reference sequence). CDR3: CAWDRGDEQYF. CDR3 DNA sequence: TGTGCCTGGGACCGGGGGGACGAGCAGTACTTC. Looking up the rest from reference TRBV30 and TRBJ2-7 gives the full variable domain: SQTIHQWPATLVQPVGSPLSLECTVEGTSNPNLYWYRQAAGRGLQLLFYSVGIGQISSEVPQNLSASRPQDRQFILSSKKLLLSDSGFYLCAWDRGDEQYFGPGTRLTVT.

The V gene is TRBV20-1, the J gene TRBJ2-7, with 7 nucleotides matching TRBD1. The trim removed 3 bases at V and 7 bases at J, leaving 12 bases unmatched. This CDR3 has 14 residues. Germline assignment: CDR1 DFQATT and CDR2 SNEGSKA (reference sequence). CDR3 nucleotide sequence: TGCAGTGCTAGTTCCACAGGGGATCGAGGGGAGCAGTACTTC. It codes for CSASSTGDRGEQYF.